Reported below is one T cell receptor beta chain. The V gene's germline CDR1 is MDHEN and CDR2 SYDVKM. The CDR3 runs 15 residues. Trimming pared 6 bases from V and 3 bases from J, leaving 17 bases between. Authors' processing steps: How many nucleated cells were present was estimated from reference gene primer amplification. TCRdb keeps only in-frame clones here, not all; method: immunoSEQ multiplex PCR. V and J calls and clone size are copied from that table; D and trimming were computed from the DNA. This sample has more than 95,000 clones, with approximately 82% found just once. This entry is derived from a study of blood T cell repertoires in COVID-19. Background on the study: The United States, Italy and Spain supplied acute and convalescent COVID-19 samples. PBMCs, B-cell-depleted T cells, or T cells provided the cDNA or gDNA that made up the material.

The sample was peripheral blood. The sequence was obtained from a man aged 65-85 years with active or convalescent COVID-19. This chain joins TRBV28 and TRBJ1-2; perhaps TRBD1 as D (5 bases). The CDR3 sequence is CASRPEPGLYYGYTF. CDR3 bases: TGTGCCAGCAGGCCCGAACCGGGACTCTACTATGGCTACACCTTC.